Sequencing of this TCR beta chain was carried out in a study of technical replicates of blood from four donors. TCRdb's copy holds only in-frame clones and misses some; the assay was immunoSEQ multiplex PCR. The table includes 60,000 to 80,000 clones, approximately 90% detected once. Germline V CDR1 and CDR2: SGHNT, YYREEE (reference sequence). With V trimmed by 4 bases and J by 6 bases, 5 bases remained unmatched. The CDR3 has 14 amino acids. Sequencing input: T cells isolated from PBMCs. The J gene is TRBJ2-1, the V gene TRBV5-4; 9 bases agree with TRBD1. This TCR came from a human donor in good health. CDR3 residues: CASSVQTGGNEQFF. CDR3 DNA sequence: TGTGCCAGCAGCGTACAGACAGGGGGCAATGAGCAGTTCTTC.